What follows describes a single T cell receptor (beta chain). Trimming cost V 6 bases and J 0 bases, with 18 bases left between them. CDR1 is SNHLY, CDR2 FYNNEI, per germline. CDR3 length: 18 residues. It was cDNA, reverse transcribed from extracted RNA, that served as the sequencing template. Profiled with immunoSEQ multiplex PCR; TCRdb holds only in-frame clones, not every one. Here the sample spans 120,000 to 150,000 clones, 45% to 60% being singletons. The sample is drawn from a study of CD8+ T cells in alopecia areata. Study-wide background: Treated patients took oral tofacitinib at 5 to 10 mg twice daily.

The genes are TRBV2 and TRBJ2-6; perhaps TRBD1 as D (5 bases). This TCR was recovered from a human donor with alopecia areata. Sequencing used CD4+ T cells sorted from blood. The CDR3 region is CASSQQTAAASGANVLTF. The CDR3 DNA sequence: TGTGCCAGCAGCCAACAGACAGCAGCAGCCTCTGGGGCCAACGTCCTGACTTTC.